These 3 T cell receptor beta chains share one sample of origin, sequenced in a study of shared clonotypes between healthy human individuals. Produced via immunoSEQ multiplex PCR; TCRdb's table is partial and in-frame only. The sample has over a million clones; around 97% are singletons. The specimen sequenced was naive CD4+ T cells sorted from blood. As to subset: CD45RA+ positively selected. These receptors all stem from a man aged 30 to 45 in good health.

This sequence joins TRBV5-1 and TRBJ1-4; no definite D call. V lost 0 bases and J lost 3, with 9 bases in between. The germline CDR1 and CDR2 sequences are SGHRS and YFSETQ. This CDR3 comprises 15 residues. The DNA of the CDR3 is TGCGCCAGCAGCTTGGGGCCGGGTCCTAATGAAAAACTGTTTTTT. This gives the protein CASSLGPGPNEKLFF.

The chain has TRBV18 and TRBJ1-1; D may be TRBD1 (6 bases). Trimming shortened V by 6 bases and J by 7 bases, and 18 bases separated the two germline ends. The germline CDR1 and CDR2 sequences are KGHSH and LQKENI. CDR3 length equals 14 residues. CDR3 in DNA: TGTGCCAGCTCGCCGAGGACAGACACTTTTGAAGCTTTCTTT. It encodes CASSPRTDTFEAFF.

The gene calls are TRBV2 and TRBJ1-4; 7 nucleotides agree with TRBD1. V was pared by 6 bases and J by 3 bases, with 4 bases of the junction left unmatched. CDR1 SNHLY and CDR2 FYNNEI come from the germline V gene. CDR3 length equals 14 residues. The DNA for the CDR3 is TGTGCCAGCAGGGCCGGGACAGCTAATGAAAAACTGTTTTTT. Translated: CASRAGTANEKLFF.